This passage covers 15 T cell receptor beta chains from one sample sequenced in a study of blood T cell repertoires in COVID-19. Produced via immunoSEQ multiplex PCR; TCRdb's table is partial and in-frame only. Of about 300,000 clones listed, more than 70% were seen once; the top ten hold around 1.5%. Sample: peripheral blood. The receptors come from a woman in her 50s with acute or convalescent COVID-19.

The chain carries TRBV24-1 and TRBJ1-2; TRBD1 matches at 10 bases. This CDR3 comprises 15 residues. The V gene end was trimmed by 1 base and the J gene end by 7 bases; junction bases not matched to a gene: 5. The V gene's germline CDR1 is KGHDR and CDR2 SFDVKD. CDR3 sequence reads: CATSDFRQGASGYTF. The CDR3 DNA reads as TGTGCCACCAGTGATTTTCGACAGGGGGCGAGTGGCTACACCTTC.

This clone was detected once. The chain links TRBV18 to TRBJ1-2, with D possibly being TRBD1 (6 bases). From germline, CDR1 is KGHSH and CDR2 LQKENI. CDR3 length: 13 residues. Trimming took 6 bases from V and 1 from J, leaving 9 bases between them. The CDR3 is CASSMDSNYGYTF. CDR3 in DNA: TGTGCCAGCTCGATGGACAGTAACTATGGCTACACCTTC.

The V call is TRBV28, the J call TRBJ1-2, with D tentatively TRBD1 (5 bases). The V end lost 2 bases, the J end lost 3 bases, and 7 bases lay between the germline ends. Germline V lookup: CDR1 MDHEN, CDR2 SYDVKM. This CDR3 is built from 13 residues. DNA for the CDR3: TGTGCCAGCAGTTTAGAAGGGGACTATGGCTACACCTTC. This sequence encodes CASSLEGDYGYTF.

This chain links TRBV11-3 with TRBJ2-7; 13 nucleotides align to TRBD2. Germline-derived CDR1 and CDR2 are SGHNT and YENEEA. The CDR3 length is 15 residues. V lost 3 bases, J lost 4 bases, and 3 bases stayed unmatched. The CDR3 DNA is TGTGCCAGCAGCTTGGGACTAGCGGGGACGTACGAGCAGTACTTC. Its translation: CASSLGLAGTYEQYF. Full variable domain (remainder filled in from reference TRBV11-3 and TRBJ2-7): EAGVVQSPRYKIIEKKQPVAFWCNPISGHNTLYWYLQNLGQGPELLIRYENEEAVDDSQLPKDRFSAERLKGVDSTLKIQPAELGDSAVYLCASSLGLAGTYEQYFGPGTRLTVT.

The V and J genes are TRBV27 and TRBJ2-7; D is unresolved. This CDR3 contains 15 residues. V lost 6 bases, J lost 0 bases, and 15 bases lay in between. Germline CDR1 reads MNHEY; CDR2 reads SMNVEV (reference sequence). As DNA, the CDR3 is TGTGCCAGCAGACCTCAAACGATTAGCTCCTACGAGCAGTACTTC. Translating it yields CASRPQTISSYEQYF.

This clone was picked up one time. The chain carries TRBV29-1 and TRBJ2-1; 13 nucleotides line up with TRBD2. After removal of 0 bases from V and 8 bases from J, the junction contained 7 bases not matched to a gene. The CDR3 is 16 residues long. Germline CDR1 is SQVTM and CDR2 is ANQGSEA. The DNA of the CDR3 is TGCAGCGTTGAAGATGGTGGGACTAGCGGGATTGATGAGCAGTTCTTC. It yields the protein CSVEDGGTSGIDEQFF.

V and J are TRBV28 and TRBJ1-2; 7 nucleotides line up with TRBD1. V was clipped by 4 bases and J by 4 bases; unmatched bases: 9. CDR1 is MDHEN, CDR2 SYDVKM, per germline. The CDR3 spans 15 residues. Here the CDR3 reads CASSSPPRGTYGYTF. The CDR3 DNA reads TGTGCCAGCAGTTCTCCCCCCAGGGGGACCTATGGCTACACCTTC.

The gene calls are TRBV5-6 and TRBJ2-7; 9 bases align to TRBD1. V lost 2 bases and J lost 5; bases outside the gene matches: 11. Germline V gives CDR1 SGHDT, CDR2 YYEEEE. The CDR3 is 16 residues long. CDR3 protein: CASSFPPHRGQNEQYF. Here the CDR3 DNA reads TGTGCCAGCAGCTTTCCCCCCCACAGGGGGCAGAACGAGCAGTACTTC.

The chain joins TRBV27 to TRBJ2-7, with D perhaps matching TRBD2 (6 bases). The CDR3 has 12 residues. Trimming cost V 6 bases and J 5 bases, with 11 bases left between them. From germline, CDR1 is MNHEY and CDR2 SMNVEV (reference sequence). Here the CDR3 reads CASRPGANEQYF. The CDR3 region has the DNA TGTGCCAGCAGACCGGGAGCCAACGAGCAGTACTTC.

The V gene is TRBV24-1, the J gene TRBJ1-2, with D perhaps matching TRBD1 (6 bases). CDR3 length: 14 residues. V lost 4 bases, J lost 8 bases, and 16 bases lay in between. Germline assignment: CDR1 KGHDR and CDR2 SFDVKD. This CDR3 is CATSDAAGAWGYTF. CDR3 DNA: TGTGCCACCAGTGACGCGGCAGGGGCTTGGGGCTACACCTTC.

CDR3 in amino acids: CASSLGGFEQYF. The DNA of the CDR3 is TGTGCCAGCAGCTTGGGAGGGTTTGAGCAGTACTTC. The chain recombines TRBV5-6 with TRBJ2-7, with D perhaps TRBD2 (5 bases). The CDR3 is 12 amino acids. Trimming shortened V by 0 bases and J by 7 bases, and 8 bases separated the two germline ends. CDR1 is SGHDT and CDR2 is YYEEEE in the germline V gene.

This clone was observed a few times. CDR3 sequence reads: CASSYSIGTSDYEQYF. For the CDR3, the DNA is TGTGCCAGCAGTTACTCGATTGGGACTAGCGACTACGAGCAGTACTTC. The chain has TRBV6-5 and TRBJ2-7; 10 bases fit TRBD2. The trim removed 0 bases at V and 3 bases at J, leaving 5 bases unmatched. The CDR3 consists of 16 residues. The V gene's germline CDR1 is MNHEY and CDR2 SVGAGI.

The CDR3 here is CATSDLEGSSYNEQFF. The CDR3 DNA reads as TGTGCCACCAGTGATTTGGAAGGGAGCTCCTACAATGAGCAGTTCTTC. The V call is TRBV24-1, the J call TRBJ2-1; tentatively, D is TRBD2 (5 bases). V lost 0 bases, J lost 0 bases, and 8 bases lay in between. Per germline, CDR1 KGHDR and CDR2 SFDVKD. This CDR3 spans 16 amino acids.

The chain links TRBV4-3 to TRBJ2-3; TRBD2 matches 10 bases. Trimming cost V 1 base and J 2 bases; bases outside gene matches: 15. The CDR3 has 20 amino acids. The germline V gene has CDR1 LGHNA and CDR2 YSLEER. The CDR3 DNA follows: TGCGCCAGCAGCCAAGGAGAGTATAGCGGGAGGCCGCGGATCACAGATACGCAGTATTTT. It encodes CASSQGEYSGRPRITDTQYF.

The rearrangement joins TRBV7-3 to TRBJ2-7; D gene uncertain. The germline V and J ends were trimmed by 5 bases and 4 bases, with 12 bases remaining between them. The CDR3 runs to 13 residues. Germline lookup yields CDR1 SGHTA and CDR2 FQGTGA. CDR3 region: CASSPTYGYEQYF. The CDR3 DNA follows: TGTGCCAGCAGCCCGACATATGGTTACGAGCAGTACTTC.